The clone carrying this T cell receptor beta chain was recorded only once. Its antigen remains unknown. This record belongs to a study of regulatory T cells. Amplification used 52 TRBV primers and 13 TRBJ primers. Here immunoSEQ multiplex PCR was the method, and the copy in TCRdb shows in-frame clones only, minus some. The sample has 20,000 to 25,000 clones; about 88% are singletons. Germline V gene data show CDR1 as LNHDA and CDR2 as SQIVND (reference sequence). The germline V and J ends were trimmed by 5 bases and 0 bases, with 19 bases remaining between them. The CDR3 is made up of 18 amino acids. All CD3G-deficient patients showed autoimmunity, more severe in two. At testing, patients were 2 to 39 years old, with reduced naive and increased memory T-cell proportions. Sorting split CD4+ cells into CD25-high CD127-low Tregs and CD25-low CD127-high conventional T cells. Study-level points and caveats: Patient repertoires had restricted TRB V-J pairs and skewed V and J usage, most in Tregs. In CD3G-deficient patients, conventional CD4+ T cells were enriched for hydrophobic CDR3 residues at positions 6 and 7.

The sequence came from a child aged 5 to 17 with CD3G deficiency. The sequencing sample was made of conventional CD4+ T cells sorted from blood. This chain connects TRBV19 to TRBJ2-2; D remains unclear. CDR3 amino acids: CASSGWAPARPNTGELFF. CDR3 coding DNA: TGTGCCAGTAGTGGGTGGGCCCCCGCCCGGCCGAACACCGGGGAGCTGTTTTTT.